This TCR beta chain derives from a study of beta chain features in type 1 diabetes. On this clone: Its antigen remains unidentified.

The CDR3 totals 15 residues. Trimming removed 3 bases from V and 9 bases from J; junction bases left unmatched: 10. In germline, CDR1 is SNHLY, CDR2 FYNNEI. Purity of each sorted population was above 95%. cDNA synthesis used the whole RNA isolate, giving expressed TCRB sequences. About 3.6 million reads were obtained on average from naive, central memory and regulatory T cell samples. The assay was immunoSEQ multiplex PCR, and TCRdb's table has in-frame clones only and misses some. The table has 250,000 to 300,000 clones, around 24% seen once; the top ten hold 0.012%. Study-level results: HLA influence on TCRB rearrangement stayed unresolved here. In every one of the four CD4+ subsets, TCRB CDR3s were moderately but significantly shorter in Type 1 diabetes patients.

The receptor was derived from a woman younger than 45 with type 1 diabetes. The sequenced sample was naive CD4+ T cells from blood. The chain uses TRBV2 and TRBJ2-1, with TRBD2 matching over 8 bases. This chain's CDR3 is CASSESGREVSEQFF. The CDR3 DNA sequence: TGTGCCAGCAGTGAGAGCGGGCGGGAGGTGAGTGAGCAGTTCTTC.